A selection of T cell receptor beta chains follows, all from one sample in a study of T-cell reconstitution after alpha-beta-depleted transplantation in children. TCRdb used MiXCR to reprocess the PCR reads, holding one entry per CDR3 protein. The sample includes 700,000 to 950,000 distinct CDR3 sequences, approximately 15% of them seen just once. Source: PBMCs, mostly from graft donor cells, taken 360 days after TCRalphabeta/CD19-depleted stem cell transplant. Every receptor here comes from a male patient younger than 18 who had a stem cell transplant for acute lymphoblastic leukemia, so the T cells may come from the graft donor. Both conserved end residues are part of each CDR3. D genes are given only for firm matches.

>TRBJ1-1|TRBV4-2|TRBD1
CASSRGGRGNEAFF
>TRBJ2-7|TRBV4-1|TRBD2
CASSQSLGGATYEQYF
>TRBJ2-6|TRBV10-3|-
CAISLDGSHSGANVLTF
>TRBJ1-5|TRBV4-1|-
CASSQRGVGNQPQHF
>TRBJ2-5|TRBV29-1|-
CSVEGGQETQYF
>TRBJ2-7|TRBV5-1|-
CASSQVASPYEQYF
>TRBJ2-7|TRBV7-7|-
CASSHIQGGEQYF
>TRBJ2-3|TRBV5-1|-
CASSLAGITQYF
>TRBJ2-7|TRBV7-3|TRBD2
CASSLRFPGTSGDTYEQYF
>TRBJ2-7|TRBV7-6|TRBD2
CASSLEPGGSGEQYF
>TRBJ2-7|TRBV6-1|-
CASTITYEQYF
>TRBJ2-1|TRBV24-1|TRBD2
CATRSGGRAYNEQFF
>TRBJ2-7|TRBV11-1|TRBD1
CASNIRGTGDYEQYF
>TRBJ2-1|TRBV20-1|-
CSAREIGYWGNEQFF
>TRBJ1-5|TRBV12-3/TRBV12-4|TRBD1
CASSQHKGGRGQPQHF
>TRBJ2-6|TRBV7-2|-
CASITGYAGANVLTF
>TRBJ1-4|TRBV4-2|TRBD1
CASSLTRTGGGEKLFF
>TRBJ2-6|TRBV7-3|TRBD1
CASSLRSGTGGAGANVLTF
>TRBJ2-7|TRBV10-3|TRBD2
CAISAVASGSYEQYF
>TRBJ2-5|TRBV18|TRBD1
CASSPLTGSQETQYF
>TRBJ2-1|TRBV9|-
CASSVEGGGNNEQFF
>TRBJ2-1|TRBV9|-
CASSGWNDNEQFF
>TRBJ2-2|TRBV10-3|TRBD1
CAIWDRGANTGELFF
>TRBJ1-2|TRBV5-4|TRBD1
CASTGQSAYGYTF
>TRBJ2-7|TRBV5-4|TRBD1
CASSRDSDSYEQYF
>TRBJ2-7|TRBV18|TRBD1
CASSLGQGYERKQYF
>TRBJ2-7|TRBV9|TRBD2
CASSVVRTSGTYEQYF
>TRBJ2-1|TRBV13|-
CASSLQTVWNEQFF
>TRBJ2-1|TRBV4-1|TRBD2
CASTHSGRYNEQFF
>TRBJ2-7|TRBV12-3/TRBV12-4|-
CASTMSLGQGTYEQYF
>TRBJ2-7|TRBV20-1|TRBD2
CSAGRARHSTYEQYF
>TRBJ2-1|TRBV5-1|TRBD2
CASSLGTSVYNEQFF
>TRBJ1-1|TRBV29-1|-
CSATGDTEAFF
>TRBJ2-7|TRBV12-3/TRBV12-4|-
CASSLGGLAWPYEQYF
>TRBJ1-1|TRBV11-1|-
CASSFRVGVTEAFF
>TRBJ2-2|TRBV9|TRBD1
CASSVPQGAAGELFF
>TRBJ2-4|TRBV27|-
CASSWSGLAKNIQYF
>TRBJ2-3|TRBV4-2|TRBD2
CASSPGTSGNPDTQYF
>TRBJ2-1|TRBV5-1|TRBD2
CASSLLAGGIYNEQFF
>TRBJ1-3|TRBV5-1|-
CASSLAGLSGNTIYF
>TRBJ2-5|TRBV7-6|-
CASSLQKPFQETQYF
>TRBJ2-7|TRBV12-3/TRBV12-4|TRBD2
CASSPRRERSYEQYF
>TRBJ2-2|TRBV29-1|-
CSVHGTNTGELFF
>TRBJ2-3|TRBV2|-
CASSDQSDWSSTDTQYF
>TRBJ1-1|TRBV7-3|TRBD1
CASSVTGGYTEAFF
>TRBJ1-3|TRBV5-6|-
CASSFGTSSGNTIYF
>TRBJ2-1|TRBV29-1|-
CSVGRGPNEQFF
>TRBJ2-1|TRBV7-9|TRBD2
CASRQSGRDNEQFF
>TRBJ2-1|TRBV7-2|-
CASRAIGGAHEQFF